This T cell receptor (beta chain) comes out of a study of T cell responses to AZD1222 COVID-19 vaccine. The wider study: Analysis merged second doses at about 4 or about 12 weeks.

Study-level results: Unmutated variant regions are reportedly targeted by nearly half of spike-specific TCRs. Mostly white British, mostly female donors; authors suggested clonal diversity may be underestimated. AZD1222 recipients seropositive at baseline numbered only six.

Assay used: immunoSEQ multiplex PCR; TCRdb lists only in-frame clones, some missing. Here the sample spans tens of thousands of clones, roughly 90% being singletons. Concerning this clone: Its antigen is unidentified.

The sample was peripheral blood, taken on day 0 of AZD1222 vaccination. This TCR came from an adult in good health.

The CDR3 is CASRGTLSGNTIYF. CDR3 coding DNA: TGTGCCAGCAGGGGGACCCTTTCTGGAAACACCATATATTTT. This rearrangement joins TRBV2 to TRBJ1-3, with TRBD1 as a possible D gene (5 bases). Looked up from germline, CDR1 is SNHLY and CDR2 is FYNNEI. CDR3 length equals 14 residues. Trimming removed 6 bases at V and 1 base at J, with 10 bases between.